This passage covers 12 T cell receptor beta chains from one sample sequenced in a study of T cells expressing NK-cell markers. TCRdb reprocessed the 5' RACE reads, with one entry per CDR3 protein and no DNA. Its table lists roughly 300,000 distinct CDR3 sequences. Source material: blood T cells: a sorted CD56 or NKG2C T cell subset, CD4+ or CD8+ T cells, or bulk PBMC T cells (not recorded which). These TCRs come from a woman between 18 and 75 years old in good health.

The chain uses TRBV5-6 and TRBJ2-1; lacking DNA, the TRBD1 call made by TCRdb goes unchecked. The CDR3 is 16 amino acids. Germline-derived CDR1 and CDR2 are SGHDT and YYEEEE. CDR3 in amino acids: CASTDGPGSPGNEQFF. Using reference TRBV5-6 and TRBJ2-1 for the parts outside the CDR3, the full variable domain is DAGVTQSPTHLIKTRGQQVTLRCSPKSGHDTVSWYQQALGQGPQFIFQYYEEEERQRGNFPDRFSGHQFPNYSSELNVNALLLGDSALYLCASTDGPGSPGNEQFFGPGTRLTVL.

The chain uses TRBV29-1 and TRBJ2-3. The CDR3 extends over 12 amino acids. The germline CDR1 and CDR2 sequences are SQVTM and ANQGSEA. CDR3 residues: CSVGTGTDTQYF.

The chain links TRBV2 to TRBJ2-1; TCRdb names TRBD2, which stays unverified in the absence of DNA. Germline CDR1 SNHLY, CDR2 FYNNEI. CDR3 length: 13 amino acids. Here the CDR3 reads CASSALADNEQFF.

The chain is built from TRBV25-1 and TRBJ1-3; the TCRdb D gene call, TRBD1, has no DNA to confirm it. The CDR3 has 14 residues. CDR1 is MGHDK and CDR2 is SYGVNS in the germline V gene. CDR3 sequence reads: CASSEGGPGNTIYF.

The J gene is TRBJ2-1, the V gene TRBV5-4; the D call from TCRdb, TRBD1, cannot be confirmed without DNA. CDR1 and CDR2 from the germline V gene are SGHNT and YYREEE (reference sequence). The CDR3 loop spans 16 amino acids. The CDR3 region is CASTLPGQGAAWEQFF.

This chain's CDR3 is CASSFWANTEAFF. The chain uses TRBV12-3 or TRBV12-4 and TRBJ1-1. The CDR3 has 13 residues.

The chain carries TRBV9 and TRBJ2-1. The length of the CDR3 is 13 residues. Germline CDR1 reads SGDLS; CDR2 reads YYNGEE. The CDR3 spells CASSVVDFNEQFF. The whole variable domain, remainder taken from reference TRBV9 and TRBJ2-1, is DSGVTQTPKHLITATGQRVTLRCSPRSGDLSVYWYQQSLDQGLQFLIQYYNGEERAKGNILERFSAQQFPDLHSELNLSSLELGDSALYFCASSVVDFNEQFFGPGTRLTVL.

This chain uses TRBV9 with TRBJ1-1; TCRdb picks TRBD1, but there is no DNA to check that call. Per germline, CDR1 SGDLS and CDR2 YYNGEE. The CDR3 totals 13 residues. CDR3: CASSGQGRPEAFF. Based on the CDR3 plus reference TRBV9 and TRBJ1-1, the full variable domain is DSGVTQTPKHLITATGQRVTLRCSPRSGDLSVYWYQQSLDQGLQFLIQYYNGEERAKGNILERFSAQQFPDLHSELNLSSLELGDSALYFCASSGQGRPEAFFGQGTRLTVV.

The J gene is TRBJ2-7, the V gene TRBV6-1; checking the TCRdb D call of TRBD1 is not possible without DNA. CDR3 size: 14 residues. Germline loops: CDR1 MNHNS, CDR2 SASEGT. CDR3 protein: CASSPVDSTYEQYF.

V is TRBV18 and J is TRBJ2-7; TCRdb names TRBD1, which stays unverified in the absence of DNA. CDR3 size: 14 residues. The germline V gene encodes CDR1 KGHSH and CDR2 LQKENI. Here the CDR3 reads CASSQGQGLGEQYF.

V is TRBV20-1 and J is TRBJ2-5; TCRdb's D call of TRBD1 is untestable without DNA. Germline values: CDR1 DFQATT, CDR2 SNEGSKA (reference sequence). The CDR3 is 13 amino acids. The CDR3 reads CSARAGGRETQYF.

The gene calls are TRBV9 and TRBJ2-5; TCRdb outputs TRBD1, but without DNA this stays unchecked. The germline gives CDR1 SGDLS, CDR2 YYNGEE. The CDR3 has 16 amino acids. CDR3 loop: CASSVVGATRQETQYF.